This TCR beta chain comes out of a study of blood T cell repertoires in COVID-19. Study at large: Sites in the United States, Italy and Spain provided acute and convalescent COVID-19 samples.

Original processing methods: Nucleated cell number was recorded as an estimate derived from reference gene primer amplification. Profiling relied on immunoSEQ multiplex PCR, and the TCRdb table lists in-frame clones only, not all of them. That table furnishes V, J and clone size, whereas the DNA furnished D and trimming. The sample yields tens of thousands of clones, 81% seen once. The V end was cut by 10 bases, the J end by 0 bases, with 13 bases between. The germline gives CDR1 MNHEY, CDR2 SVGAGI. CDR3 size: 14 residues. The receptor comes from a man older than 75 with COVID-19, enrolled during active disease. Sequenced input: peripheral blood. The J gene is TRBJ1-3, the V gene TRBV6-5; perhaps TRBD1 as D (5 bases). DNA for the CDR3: TGTGCCACCAAACAGGCGCCCTCTGGAAACACCATATATTTT. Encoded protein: CATKQAPSGNTIYF.